The 16 T cell receptor beta chains listed next were all sequenced from one sample in a study of T cell repertoires in cytomegalovirus infection. TCRdb used MiXCR to reprocess the reads, holding one entry per CDR3 protein. The sample holds about 220,000 distinct CDR3 sequences, approximately 40% seen once. Their antigens are not known. The input for sequencing was CD8+ T cells from cultured PBMCs, taken from culture after CMV antigen stimulation. The receptors shown here come from a human donor in good health (CMV status not recorded). Some clones in this sample may be carry-over from other donors' samples.

V gene TRBV5-4 combines with J gene TRBJ2-3; 11 nucleotides match TRBD2. The CDR3 loop spans 19 amino acids. CDR1 is SGHNT and CDR2 is YYREEE in the germline V gene (reference sequence). Unmatched junction bases numbered 15, after V lost 4 bases and J lost 2 bases. The CDR3 coding sequence is TGTGCCAGCAGCCTAGAGGGACTAGCGGAGACGGGGAACACAGATACGCAGTATTTT. This sequence encodes CASSLEGLAETGNTDTQYF.

This clonotype was seen a handful of times. The chain joins TRBV28 to TRBJ1-4; TRBD1 might be the D (6 bases). The CDR3 runs 15 residues. CDR1 is MDHEN and CDR2 is SYDVKM in the germline V gene. The V end lost 6 bases, the J end lost 7 bases, and 18 bases lay between the germline ends. The chain's CDR3 is CASRGPGAWGEKLFF. The DNA for the CDR3 is TGTGCCAGCAGGGGCCCAGGGGCGTGGGGTGAAAAACTGTTTTTT.

The rearrangement links TRBV7-6 to TRBJ1-2; 8 bases fit TRBD1. Per germline, CDR1 SGHVS and CDR2 FNYEAQ. V lost 5 bases to trimming and J lost 6 bases; unmatched junction nucleotides: 8. This CDR3 has 14 amino acids. The DNA for the CDR3 is TGTGCCAGCAGCCCCGGGACAGGCCCCCATGGCTACACCTTC. Its protein product is CASSPGTGPHGYTF.

The genes are TRBV7-8 and TRBJ1-5, with 7 bases that match TRBD1. CDR1 is SGHVS and CDR2 is FQNEAQ in the germline V gene. Unmatched junction bases numbered 9, after V lost 6 bases and J lost 4 bases. This CDR3 region has 15 residues. CDR3 in amino acids: CASRPLGTANQPQHF. CDR3 DNA sequence: TGTGCCAGCAGGCCCCTCGGGACAGCAAATCAGCCCCAGCATTTT.

This clonotype appeared a few times. The chain has TRBV27 and TRBJ1-1; TRBD1 might be the D (5 bases). CDR3 length equals 16 residues. Germline values: CDR1 MNHEY, CDR2 SMNVEV (reference sequence). V shed 1 base and J shed 0 bases, with 12 bases lying between them. The DNA of the CDR3 is TGTGCCAGCAGTTTATATCAGGGTGGCGTGAACACTGAAGCTTTCTTT. Protein sequence: CASSLYQGGVNTEAFF.

This clonotype was seen a single time. The chain recombines TRBV28 with TRBJ1-5; 10 bases map to TRBD1. V lost 5 bases and J lost 4; bases outside the gene matches: 8. The CDR3 totals 16 residues. Germline V CDR1 and CDR2: MDHEN, SYDVKM. Written as DNA, the CDR3 is TGTGCCAGCAGTGGCGGGACAGGGGATTTGAATCAGCCCCAGCATTTT. Its translation is CASSGGTGDLNQPQHF.

In this sample, this clonotype turned up a few times. This chain uses TRBV7-6 with TRBJ2-1; perhaps TRBD2 as D (6 bases). Germline CDR1 is SGHVS and CDR2 is FNYEAQ. With 1 base removed from V and 10 bases from J, the gap between germline ends came to 17 bases. This CDR3 region has 15 residues. This CDR3 is CASSLVGGPSGEQFF. The DNA for the CDR3 is TGTGCCAGCAGCTTAGTGGGAGGTCCCTCCGGGGAGCAGTTCTTC.

This clonotype was observed once. The chain couples TRBV7-6 to TRBJ2-5; D is unresolved. In germline, CDR1 is SGHVS, CDR2 FNYEAQ. Trimming left V 4 bases short and J 0 bases short, with 3 bases between. There are 12 residues in the CDR3. The CDR3, as DNA: TGTGCCAGCAGCTGGTACCAAGAGACCCAGTACTTC. This codes for CASSWYQETQYF.

The chain employs TRBV4-1 and TRBJ2-3, with D possibly being TRBD1 or TRBD2 (6 bases each). V was cut by 0 bases and J by 0 bases, with 13 bases left in between. In germline, CDR1 is MGHRA, CDR2 YSYEKL. The CDR3 runs to 17 residues. CDR3 region: CASSQEPPGASTDTQYF. The CDR3 DNA is TGCGCCAGCAGCCAAGAGCCCCCGGGGGCAAGCACAGATACGCAGTATTTT.

The chain joins TRBV7-4 to TRBJ1-2; 9 bases align to TRBD1. In germline, CDR1 is SGHVT, CDR2 SQSDAQ. This CDR3 is 19 amino acids long. V shed 5 bases and J 0 bases; nucleotides not matched to a gene: 16. For the CDR3, the DNA is TGTGCCAGCAGCCCAAACCATCTGAACAGGGGGCTCACTAACTATGGCTACACCTTC. Amino acid sequence: CASSPNHLNRGLTNYGYTF.

The chain is built from TRBV5-1 and TRBJ2-1; D gene unclear. The CDR3 extends over 15 amino acids. The ends were cut back, 2 bases at V and 4 bases at J, with 13 bases in the middle. Germline V gene sequence: CDR1 SGHRS, CDR2 YFSETQ. The CDR3 DNA sequence: TGCGCCAGCAGCTTATCAGGACCCACGTACAATGAGCAGTTCTTC. It translates to CASSLSGPTYNEQFF.

This clonotype has only a few counts. V usage is TRBV27 and J usage is TRBJ2-1; 7 bases match TRBD1. The ends lost 0 bases at V and 0 bases at J; junction bases unmatched: 8. Germline CDR1 reads MNHEY; CDR2 reads SMNVEV (reference sequence). The CDR3 runs to 18 residues. Here the CDR3 reads CASSLSGVDRSSYNEQFF. CDR3 sequence (DNA): TGTGCCAGCAGTTTATCGGGGGTGGACAGGAGCTCCTACAATGAGCAGTTCTTC.

The chain employs TRBV12-3 or TRBV12-4 and TRBJ1-5; D may be TRBD1 (5 bases). The CDR3 consists of 14 residues. Trimming removed 7 bases from V and 0 bases from J, with 10 bases in between. CDR3: CASTQGLSNQPQHF. Written as DNA, the CDR3 is TGTGCCAGCACCCAGGGACTTAGCAATCAGCCCCAGCATTTT.

This clonotype showed up many times. The chain carries TRBV7-2 and TRBJ2-7; 7 bases fit TRBD1. V gave up 1 base and J gave up 2 bases; unmatched junction bases: 5. The CDR3 length is 15 residues. Germline CDR1 and CDR2: SGHTA and FQGNSA. CDR3 DNA: TGTGCCAGCAGCTTAGGACAGGGAAGCCCCTACGAGCAGTACTTC. It is translated as CASSLGQGSPYEQYF.

The rearrangement uses TRBV4-1 and TRBJ1-2; 9 bases are shared with TRBD1. Germline loops: CDR1 MGHRA, CDR2 YSYEKL. This CDR3 comprises 16 residues. The ends lost 3 bases at V and 4 bases at J; junction bases unmatched: 9. CDR3 in amino acids: CASSQPGTGTSYGYTF. CDR3 sequence (DNA): TGCGCCAGCAGCCAGCCCGGGACAGGGACCAGCTATGGCTACACCTTC.

This CDR3 is CSARDLQDSSYEQYF. As DNA, the CDR3 is TGCAGTGCTAGAGATCTCCAGGACAGCTCCTACGAGCAGTACTTC. The J gene is TRBJ2-7, the V gene TRBV20-1; maybe TRBD1 (6 bases). CDR3 size: 15 residues. CDR1 is DFQATT and CDR2 is SNEGSKA in the germline V gene (reference sequence). Trimming shortened V by 0 bases and J by 0 bases, and 12 bases separated the two germline ends.